These 12 T cell receptor beta chains came from one sample sequenced in a study of blood T cell repertoires in COVID-19. Only in-frame clones appear in the TCRdb table, and some are missing; sequencing was by immunoSEQ multiplex PCR. The data show around 110,000 clones, roughly 84% seen once. Sequencing input: PBMCs or T cells enriched from blood (not recorded which). Every receptor here comes from a woman between 25 and 40 years old who had recovered from COVID-19.

The chain joins TRBV5-1 to TRBJ1-1; D unclear. CDR3 size: 13 residues. Looked up from germline, CDR1 is SGHRS and CDR2 is YFSETQ. V was trimmed by 4 bases and J by 5 bases, leaving 12 bases between them. The CDR3 coding sequence is TGCGCCAGCAGCCTATACAGAGGGACTGAAGCTTTCTTT. Translated: CASSLYRGTEAFF.

This sequence joins TRBV4-3 and TRBJ2-7; 10 bases fit TRBD1. Germline CDR1 reads LGHNA; CDR2 reads YSLEER. V gave up 2 bases and J gave up 3 bases; unmatched junction bases: 4. The CDR3 covers 15 residues. In DNA form, the CDR3 reads TGCGCCAGCAGCCAATATAGGACAGGGGGCTACGAGCAGTACTTC. It encodes CASSQYRTGGYEQYF.

The chain is built from TRBV7-2 and TRBJ1-2; maybe TRBD1 (6 bases). The germline gives CDR1 SGHTA, CDR2 FQGNSA. Trimming removed 1 base at V and 7 bases at J, with 22 bases between. There are 17 residues in the CDR3. The DNA for the CDR3 is TGTGCCAGCAGCTTAGGGAGTGTCGGGGGGCGTTCGGGTGGCTACACCTTC. Its protein is CASSLGSVGGRSGGYTF.

The chain combines TRBV18 with TRBJ2-7; D might be TRBD1 (5 bases). Germline V gene data show CDR1 as KGHSH and CDR2 as LQKENI. This CDR3 is 14 amino acids long. V was shortened by 0 bases and J by 7 bases, with 13 bases between the two germline ends. CDR3 coding DNA: TGTGCCAGCTCACCACCACGACAGCCTTTTGAGCAGTACTTC. As protein: CASSPPRQPFEQYF.

The genes are TRBV28 and TRBJ2-7, with 10 bases matching TRBD1. This CDR3 region has 16 residues. J was trimmed by 3 bases and V by 4 bases; bases with no gene match: 9. The V gene's germline CDR1 is MDHEN and CDR2 SYDVKM. This CDR3 is CASSSIWDRGGYEQYF. CDR3 sequence (DNA): TGTGCCAGCAGTTCCATATGGGACAGGGGAGGCTACGAGCAGTACTTC.

This chain connects TRBV4-3 to TRBJ2-6; tentative D call: TRBD1 (5 bases). CDR1 is LGHNA and CDR2 is YSLEER in the germline V gene. There are 16 residues in the CDR3. V was shortened by 0 bases and J by 2 bases, with 8 bases between the two germline ends. CDR3 coding DNA: TGCGCCAGCAGCCAAGACTCAGGGACTGGGGCCAACGTCCTGACTTTC. This sequence encodes CASSQDSGTGANVLTF.

V gene TRBV7-2 combines with J gene TRBJ1-5; possible D gene TRBD1, 6 bases. This CDR3 contains 14 residues. Germline loops: CDR1 SGHTA, CDR2 FQGNSA. Trimming took 5 bases from V and 3 from J, leaving 11 bases between them. As DNA, the CDR3 is TGTGCCAGCAGCCCACAGGGCCCCAATCAGCCCCAGCATTTT. Protein sequence: CASSPQGPNQPQHF.

The rearrangement uses TRBV24-1 and TRBJ1-2; 7 bases map to TRBD1. This CDR3 region has 13 residues. V was pared by 3 bases and J by 6 bases, with 3 bases of the junction left unmatched. Germline V gene data show CDR1 as KGHDR and CDR2 as SFDVKD. The CDR3 protein is CATSDPDRHGYTF. CDR3 sequence (DNA): TGTGCCACCAGTGATCCGGACAGGCATGGCTACACCTTC.

In nucleotides, the CDR3 is TGTGCCAGTAGTGAAGGGGCTAGCGGGAAGAATGAGCAGTTCTTC. Amino acid sequence: CASSEGASGKNEQFF. The rearrangement uses TRBV19 and TRBJ2-1; 9 nucleotides agree with TRBD2. This CDR3 has 15 residues. Unmatched junction bases numbered 9, after V lost 5 bases and J lost 7 bases. Per germline, CDR1 LNHDA and CDR2 SQIVND (reference sequence).

The rearrangement joins TRBV30 to TRBJ2-2; D may be TRBD2 (7 bases). Germline V gene sequence: CDR1 GTSNPN, CDR2 SVGIG (reference sequence). The CDR3 has 17 residues. V shed 1 base and J shed 1 base, with 16 bases lying between them. This CDR3 is CAWSEGGAGVNTGELFF. CDR3 nucleotide sequence: TGTGCCTGGAGTGAGGGGGGGGCAGGAGTGAACACCGGGGAGCTGTTTTTT.

The rearrangement links TRBV6-5 to TRBJ2-3; 13 nucleotides agree with TRBD2. V lost 4 bases, J lost 4 bases, and 2 bases stayed unmatched. Per the germline V gene, CDR1 is MNHEY and CDR2 is SVGAGI. The CDR3 spans 15 residues. The CDR3 region has the DNA TGTGCCAGCAGTTGGACTAGCGGGAGAGCAGATACGCAGTATTTT. Amino acids: CASSWTSGRADTQYF.

This clone has more than one count but fewer than ten. V usage is TRBV6-4 and J usage is TRBJ2-2; no clear D. This CDR3 contains 14 residues. The V gene's germline CDR1 is MRHNA and CDR2 SNTAGT. V was shortened by 0 bases and J by 3 bases, with 5 bases between the two germline ends. Written as DNA, the CDR3 is TGTGCCAGCAGTGACTCCCGTGACACCGGGGAGCTGTTTTTT. Protein sequence: CASSDSRDTGELFF.